This TCR beta chain derives from a study of beta chain features in type 1 diabetes. The study's findings and limits: All four CD4+ subsets of Type 1 diabetes patients contained TCRB CDR3s that were moderately but significantly shorter.

cDNA synthesis used the whole RNA isolate, giving expressed TCRB sequences. Only in-frame clones appear in the TCRdb table, and some are missing; sequencing was by immunoSEQ multiplex PCR. Seen here are roughly 260,000 clones, under 13% observed once, and the top ten hold roughly 0.017%. In this sample, this clone turned up a few times. Its antigen is unidentified. Input material: naive CD4+ T cells from blood. The receptor comes from a man aged 30 to 45 with type 1 diabetes.

The CDR3 sequence: CSVGRVETQYF. The CDR3 DNA sequence: TGCAGCGTCGGCAGGGTGGAGACCCAGTACTTC. The chain carries TRBV29-1 and TRBJ2-5, with D possibly being TRBD1 (5 bases). The germline gives CDR1 SQVTM, CDR2 ANQGSEA. Trimming removed 6 bases from V and 5 bases from J, with 10 bases in between. The CDR3 runs 11 residues.